This paragraph covers one T cell receptor (beta chain) sequence. Its target is unknown. The data derive from a study of beta chain features in type 1 diabetes. Study findings and constraints: Moderately but significantly shorter TCRB CDR3s were found in Type 1 diabetes patients in all four CD4+ subsets. Naive, central memory and regulatory TCRB repertoires appeared more similar among patients than healthy donors.

Every bit of the isolated RNA underwent reverse transcription, so sequencing read expressed TCRB transcripts. The protocol was immunoSEQ multiplex PCR, while the TCRdb copy is restricted to in-frame clones and leaves out a portion. The sample holds roughly 150,000 clones; about 10% are singletons and the top ten take under 0.85%. CDR1 is SQVTM, CDR2 ANQGSEA, per germline. The trim removed 6 bases at V and 8 bases at J, leaving 8 bases unmatched. This CDR3 comprises 13 residues. The TCR originated in a woman in her 30s with type 1 diabetes. V and J are TRBV29-1 and TRBJ1-4, with TRBD1 matching over 8 bases. Sequenced: central memory CD4+ T cells from blood. This chain's CDR3 is CSVDDRGGEKLFF. The CDR3 nucleotides read TGCAGCGTCGATGACAGGGGAGGAGAAAAACTGTTTTTT.